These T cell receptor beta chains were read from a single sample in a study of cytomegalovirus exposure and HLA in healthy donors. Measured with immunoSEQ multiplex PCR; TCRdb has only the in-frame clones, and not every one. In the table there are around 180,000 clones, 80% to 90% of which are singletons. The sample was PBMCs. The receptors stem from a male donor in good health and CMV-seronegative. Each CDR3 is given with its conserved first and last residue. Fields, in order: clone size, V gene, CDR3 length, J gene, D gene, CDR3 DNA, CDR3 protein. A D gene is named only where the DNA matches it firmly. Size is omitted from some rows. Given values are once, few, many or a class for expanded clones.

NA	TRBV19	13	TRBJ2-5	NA	TGTGCCAGTAGTATGGGAACTAGGGAGACCCAGTACTTC	CASSMGTRETQYF
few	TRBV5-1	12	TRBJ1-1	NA	TGCGCCAGCAGCCTCTTCGGCACTGAAGCTTTCTTT	CASSLFGTEAFF
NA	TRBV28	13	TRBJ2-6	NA	TGTGCCAGCGGGAGGACTGGGGCCAACGTCCTGACTTTC	CASGRTGANVLTF
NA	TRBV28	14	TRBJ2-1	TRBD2	TGTGCCAGCAGGGAAGCGGGAGACTACAATGAGCAGTTCTTC	CASREAGDYNEQFF
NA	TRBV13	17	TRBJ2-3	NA	TGTGCCAGCAGCTTAGGCCCCGGCGGGGCTTGGACAGATACGCAGTATTTT	CASSLGPGGAWTDTQYF
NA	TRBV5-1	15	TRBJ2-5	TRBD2	TGCGCCAGCAGCTTGGAGGGACTAGCTGCAGAGACCCAGTACTTC	CASSLEGLAAETQYF
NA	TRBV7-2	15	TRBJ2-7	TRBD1	TGTGCCAGCAGCTTCGACAGGACAGGGACCTACGAGCAGTACTTC	CASSFDRTGTYEQYF
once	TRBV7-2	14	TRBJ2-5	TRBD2	TGTGCCAGCAGCTTACGCGGGAGGGGGGAGACCCAGTACTTC	CASSLRGRGETQYF
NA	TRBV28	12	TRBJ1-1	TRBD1	TGTGCCAGCAGTTCTGGACAGGGTGAAGCTTTCTTT	CASSSGQGEAFF
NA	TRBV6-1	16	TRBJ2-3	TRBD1	TGTGCCAGCAGTGAAAGACAGGGCAGGGTGGCAGATACGCAGTATTTT	CASSERQGRVADTQYF
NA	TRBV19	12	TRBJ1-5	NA	TGTGCAGCCGGCGGGTTCAATCAGCCCCAGCATTTT	CAAGGFNQPQHF
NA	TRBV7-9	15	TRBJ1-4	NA	TGTGCCAGCAGCCCAAACAGGGCGAGTAATGAAAAACTGTTTTTT	CASSPNRASNEKLFF
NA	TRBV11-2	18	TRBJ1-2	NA	TGTGCCAGCAGCTTAGCGGCTTCCTCCAGGGTCGGCCCCTATGGCTACACCTTC	CASSLAASSRVGPYGYTF
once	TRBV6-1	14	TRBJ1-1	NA	TGTGCCAGCAGTGATAGTGGGCACGACACTGAAGCTTTCTTT	CASSDSGHDTEAFF
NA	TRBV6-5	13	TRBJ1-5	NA	TGTGCCAGCAGTCAGGGTCGTCGTCAGCCCCAGCATTTT	CASSQGRRQPQHF
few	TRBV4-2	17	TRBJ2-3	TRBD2	TGTGCCAGCAGCCAAGATTCAACTAGCGGGAGTAGGGATACGCAGTATTTT	CASSQDSTSGSRDTQYF
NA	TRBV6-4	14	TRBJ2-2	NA	TGTGCCAGCAGCGGGAGCTCCAACACCGGGGAGCTGTTTTTT	CASSGSSNTGELFF
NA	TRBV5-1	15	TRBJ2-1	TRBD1	TGCGCCAGCAAACCGGGACAGGGCTCCTACAATGAGCAGTTCTTC	CASKPGQGSYNEQFF
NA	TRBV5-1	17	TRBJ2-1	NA	TGCGCCACCCGACAGGGGGGAGCGGGAGGGTACTACAATGAGCAGTTCTTC	CATRQGGAGGYYNEQFF
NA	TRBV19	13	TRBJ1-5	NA	TGTGCCAGTAGTATCGACCGGGATCAGCCCCAGCATTTT	CASSIDRDQPQHF
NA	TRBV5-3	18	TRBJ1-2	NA	TGTGCCAGAAGCCTCACGGGTTGGGGGGGCCCGCCTAACTATGGCTACACCTTC	CARSLTGWGGPPNYGYTF
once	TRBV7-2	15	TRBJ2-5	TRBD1	TGTGCCAGCAGCGCTCGGACAGGAGAACGGGAGACCCAGTACTTC	CASSARTGERETQYF
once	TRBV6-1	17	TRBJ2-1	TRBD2	TGTGCCAGCAGTGTCGTTAGCGGGGGGGCCATAGTCTATGAGCAGTTCTTC	CASSVVSGGAIVYEQFF